This T cell receptor beta chain is from a study of T-cell reconstitution after alpha-beta-depleted transplantation in children (dated by TCRdb to 2016 to 2017). For the wider study: Using TCR repertoire profiling, the study quantitatively followed how T-cell immune reconstitution unfolded in children after TCRalphabeta/CD19-depleted allogeneic hematopoietic cell transplantation. What the research found in general, with its limitations: Hyperexpanded clone frequencies declined over subsequent months; after one year, T-cell counts and TCRbeta diversity were mostly attributed to newly produced T cells. In some patients, the high TCRbeta diversity seen at day 60 was put down to recipient T cells and intrathymic progenitors that had survived conditioning. Apparently early alphabetaT-cell count recovery about two months after transplant reportedly relied on only several hundred rapidly expanded clones derived from non-depleted graft cells.

Interpreted using the paper, the treatment or condition label stands for: allogeneic hematopoietic cell transplantation with graft depleted of TCRalphabeta T cells and CD19 B cells. TCRalphabeta/CD19-depleted allogeneic hematopoietic cell grafts were given to the transplant recipients, all of whom were children. CDR1 is given as SQVTM and CDR2 as ANQGSEA, both from the germline V gene. Trimming takes 5 bases from V and 2 bases from J, and the germline ends sit 10 bases apart. The CDR3 starts with the cysteine, ends with the valine, and has 12 residues. Just CDR3 DNA is preserved here, 36 bases in frame from base 1. As regards this clonotype: The specificity of this receptor is unknown. Per-base quality was not reported, and no clone a single base away is much larger than it.

Library preparation used PCR. The sequencer listed for this sample is Illumina HiSeq 2500. TCR libraries were prepared with molecular barcoding, using unique molecular identifiers to normalize TCRbeta repertoire quantification. The public sequencing data were trimmed at Q25 with fastp and processed into clonotypes with MiXCR by TCRdb, which kept only in-frame beta chains. When rows share a CDR3 protein, they turn into one entry using the most common DNA and genes. The sample table lists some 550,000 distinct CDR3 sequences, under 25% of them with a count of one. The ten biggest clones cover 12% to 15% of the sample.

The material sequenced was PBMCs, mostly from graft donor cells, taken 360 days after TCRalphabeta/CD19-depleted stem cell transplant. The sequence is built from TRBV29-1 and TRBJ2-7, and perhaps TRBD1 as D gene, on 6 matching bases. The receptor's source is a boy younger than two who had a stem cell transplant for acute myeloid leukemia, so the T cells may come from the graft donor. Read as DNA, the sequence is TGCAGCGTTAACAGGGCCCCCTACGAGCAGTACGTC. Its translation is CSVNRAPYEQYV.